This TCR beta chain was sequenced during a study of control samples from healthy donors and cancer patients. In germline, CDR1 is LGHDT, CDR2 YNNKEL (reference sequence). The CDR3 covers 14 residues. Concerning this clone: Sequence at one end of the junction differs from germline and may be a read error.

Data came from immunoSEQ multiplex PCR; TCRdb stores just in-frame clones and leaves some out. This repertoire shows about 140,000 clones, roughly nine tenths found once; its top ten account for approximately 7%. This clonotype originated in a young man in good health. The V and J genes are TRBV3-1 (or the pseudogene TRBV3-2) and TRBJ1-1, with D possibly TRBD1 on 6 matching bases. What was sequenced was blood. CDR3 DNA sequence: TGTGCCAGCAGGCAAGGAAACAACCAGGGGGAAGCTTTCTTT. Protein product: CASRQGNNQGEAFF.